This T cell receptor beta chain was recorded in a study of cytomegalovirus exposure and HLA in healthy donors. It was with 60 Vbeta and 13 Jbeta primers that the PCR ran. Measured with immunoSEQ multiplex PCR; TCRdb has only the in-frame clones, and not every one. This sample carries about 180,000 clones, around 82% of them seen once, and the ten largest clones take under 3%. The germline V gene encodes CDR1 ENHRY and CDR2 SYGVKD. After removal of 0 bases from V and 3 bases from J, the junction contained 4 bases not matched to a gene. This CDR3 has 19 amino acids. As concerns this clone: The antigen is unknown.

Study results and caveats: For cytomegalovirus status, the classifier reportedly gave diagnoses with high specificity and sensitivity. Among CMV-associated TCR beta chains, most appeared HLA-restricted in a later analysis.

This receptor was taken from a woman in her thirties in good health and CMV-seropositive. Sequences were obtained from PBMCs. The chain couples TRBV10-3 to TRBJ2-2; TRBD2 agrees at 16 bases. CDR3 DNA sequence: TGTGCCATCAGTGAGTCGGGACTAGCGGGGGGGCGGCACACCGGGGAGCTGTTTTTT. Translated, it gives CAISESGLAGGRHTGELFF.